Listed below are T cell receptor beta chains from one sample, sequenced in a study of T cell responses to AZD1222 COVID-19 vaccine. This table comes from immunoSEQ multiplex PCR, and its TCRdb copy is limited to in-frame clones, with some not included. Of roughly 120,000 clones listed, 80% to 90% were seen once; the top ten hold over 7.5%. This sample comprised peripheral blood, obtained on day 0 of AZD1222 vaccination. These receptors originate from an adult in good health. Both conserved end residues are part of each CDR3. D genes are given only for firm matches. Clone sizes are given selectively: once, few, many, or a class where the clone is expanded.

j_gene	d_gene	abundance	v_gene	CDR3aa	CDR3nt
TRBJ1-5	.	.	TRBV7-9	CASSLGRDQPQHF	TGTGCCAGCAGCCTCGGGAGGGATCAGCCCCAGCATTTT
TRBJ1-1	.	once	TRBV11-1	CASSPRTALNTEAFF	TGTGCCAGCAGCCCACGGACAGCCTTGAACACTGAAGCTTTCTTT
TRBJ2-2	.	.	TRBV5-1	CASRGSGSAGTGELFF	TGCGCCAGCAGGGGGTCCGGTTCGGCGGGCACCGGGGAGCTGTTTTTT
TRBJ2-1	TRBD2	.	TRBV5-6	CASSSGLAGVSNEQFF	TGTGCCAGCAGCTCGGGACTAGCGGGAGTGTCGAATGAGCAGTTCTTC
TRBJ1-2	TRBD1	.	TRBV5-4	CASSLGTGGGYTF	TGTGCCAGCAGCTTGGGGACAGGGGGCGGCTACACCTTC
TRBJ1-1	.	few	TRBV9	CASSVVSGAGSVAFF	TGTGCCAGCAGCGTAGTATCAGGGGCCGGAAGCGTAGCTTTCTTT
TRBJ2-7	TRBD2	.	TRBV25-1	CASSLLAGGEQYF	TGTGCCAGCAGCCTTCTAGCGGGGGGCGAGCAGTACTTC
TRBJ1-4	TRBD1	.	TRBV7-2	CASSLGPQGANEKLFF	TGTGCCAGCAGCTTAGGGCCACAGGGGGCAAATGAAAAACTGTTTTTT
TRBJ1-2	.	.	TRBV6-5	CASRRTVGYGYTF	TGTGCCAGTCGCCGGACAGTTGGCTATGGCTACACCTTC
TRBJ2-7	TRBD1	.	TRBV30	CAWRGTGRSEQYF	TGTGCCTGGAGGGGGACAGGGAGGAGCGAGCAGTACTTC
TRBJ2-7	TRBD1	.	TRBV15	CATSGGGTGGYEQYF	TGTGCCACCAGCGGAGGGGGGACAGGGGGCTACGAGCAGTACTTC
TRBJ1-1	.	.	TRBV7-2	CASSLGVTTEAFF	TGTGCCAGCAGCTTAGGGGTTACCACTGAAGCTTTCTTT
TRBJ1-1	.	.	TRBV19	CASSIWPRQGGSTEAFF	TGTGCCAGTAGTATATGGCCACGGCAGGGTGGGAGCACTGAAGCTTTCTTT
TRBJ1-5	.	.	TRBV19	CASSIGQGGQPQHF	TGTGCCAGTAGTATCGGGCAGGGCGGTCAGCCCCAGCATTTT
TRBJ2-2	.	.	TRBV11-2	CASSLEASWILTGELFF	TGTGCCAGCAGCTTAGAAGCTAGTTGGATACTCACCGGGGAGCTGTTTTTT
TRBJ1-2	.	.	TRBV5-4	CASSFFPPQGLDGYTF	TGTGCCAGCAGCTTCTTCCCCCCGCAGGGGTTGGATGGCTACACCTTC
TRBJ1-2	.	.	TRBV25-1	CASSEGQRYGYTF	TGTGCCAGCAGTGAAGGTCAGCGATATGGCTACACCTTC
TRBJ2-7	TRBD1	.	TRBV30	CAWSVTPFGGTGGSYEQYF	TGTGCCTGGAGTGTCACCCCCTTCGGAGGGACAGGAGGCTCCTACGAGCAGTACTTC
TRBJ2-1	.	.	TRBV11-2	CASSLASYNEQFF	TGTGCCAGCAGCTTAGCATCCTACAATGAGCAGTTCTTC
TRBJ2-7	TRBD1	.	TRBV6-5	CASSRGQSSPYEQYF	TGTGCCAGCAGTAGGGGGCAGTCTAGCCCCTACGAGCAGTACTTC
TRBJ1-5	TRBD1	.	TRBV7-8	CASSLEGALSNQPQHF	TGTGCCAGCAGCTTAGAGGGGGCTCTGAGCAATCAGCCCCAGCATTTT